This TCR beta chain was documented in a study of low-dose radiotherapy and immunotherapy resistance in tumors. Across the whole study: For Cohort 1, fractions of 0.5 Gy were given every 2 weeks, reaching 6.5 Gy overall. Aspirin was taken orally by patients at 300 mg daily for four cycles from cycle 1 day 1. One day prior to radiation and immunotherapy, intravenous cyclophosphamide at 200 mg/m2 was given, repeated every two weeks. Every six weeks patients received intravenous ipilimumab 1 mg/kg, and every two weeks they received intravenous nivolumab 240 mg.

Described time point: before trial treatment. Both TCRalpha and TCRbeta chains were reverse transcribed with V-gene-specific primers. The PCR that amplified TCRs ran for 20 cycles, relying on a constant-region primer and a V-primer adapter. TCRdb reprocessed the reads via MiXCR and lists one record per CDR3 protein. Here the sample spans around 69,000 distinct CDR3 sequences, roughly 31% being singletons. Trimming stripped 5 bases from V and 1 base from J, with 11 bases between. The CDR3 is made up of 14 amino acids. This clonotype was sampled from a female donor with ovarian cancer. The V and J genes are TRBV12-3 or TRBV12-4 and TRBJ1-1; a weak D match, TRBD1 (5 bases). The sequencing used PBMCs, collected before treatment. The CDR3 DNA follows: TGTGCCAGCAGTACCCGGACAACGAACACTGAAGCTTTCTTT. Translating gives CASSTRTTNTEAFF.